This T cell receptor (beta chain) was documented in a study of T cells in Graves' hyperthyroidism and ophthalmopathy. Hyperthyroidism had been newly diagnosed in patients aged 18 to 65, and its duration was under 2 months. Uncontrolled infection, other autoimmune disease, pregnancy or lactation excluded patients. Findings and limits, study-wide: A median about 7 months before onset, the model predicted ophthalmopathy.

This clonotype has a single count. Its antigen remains unknown. What was amplified from RNA transcripts were TCR beta CDR3 regions. The HTBI primer set was used in a first-round RT-PCR of the TCR CDR3. From the multiplex PCR reads, TCRdb called clonotypes with MiXCR, one entry per CDR3 protein. Of about 560,000 distinct CDR3 sequences listed, 16% are singletons. With 8 bases removed from V and 1 base from J, the gap between germline ends came to 18 bases. The CDR3 is 16 amino acids. The V gene's germline CDR1 is SGHRS and CDR2 YFSETQ. Material: blood. The sequence derives from a woman aged 18-29 years with Graves' hyperthyroidism. The V and J genes are TRBV5-1 and TRBJ2-2, with a tentative D call TRBD1 (6 bases). Here the CDR3 reads CASTRQETMNTGELFF. The CDR3 nucleotides read TGCGCCAGTACCCGACAGGAGACTATGAACACCGGGGAGCTGTTTTTT.